The 23 T cell receptor beta chains below all came from one sample that was sequenced in a study of blood T cell repertoires in COVID-19. Profiled with immunoSEQ multiplex PCR; TCRdb holds only in-frame clones, not every one. Of about 200,000 clones listed, nearly 90% are singletons. The sample comprised peripheral blood. Receptors originate from a man in his forties or fifties with COVID-19, enrolled during active disease.

This chain links TRBV6-5 with TRBJ2-6, with D possibly being TRBD1 (6 bases). The germline V gene encodes CDR1 MNHEY and CDR2 SVGAGI. CDR3 size: 13 residues. V gave up 6 bases and J gave up 10 bases, with 13 bases separating them. Written as DNA, the CDR3 is TGTGCCAGCAGCCCCCGGGACACAAACGTCCTGACTTTC. It specifies CASSPRDTNVLTF.

Only a few counts were recorded for this clone. Other DNA sequences in this specimen translate into the identical CDR3. CDR3: CASSYPREGGGYTF. DNA for the CDR3: TGCGCCAGCAGCTACCCGCGCGAAGGGGGAGGCTACACCTTC. V and J are TRBV5-1 and TRBJ1-2; TRBD1 is a possible D gene (6 bases). Germline CDR1 and CDR2: SGHRS and YFSETQ. The CDR3 sequence is 14 residues long. The ends were cut back, 3 bases at V and 8 bases at J, with 17 bases in the middle. Supplemented by reference TRBV5-1 and TRBJ1-2, the full variable domain reads KAGVTQTPRYLIKTRGQQVTLSCSPISGHRSVSWYQQTPGQGLQFLFEYFSETQRNKGNFPGRFSGRQFSNSRSEMNVSTLELGDSALYLCASSYPREGGGYTFGSGTRLTVV.

The chain recombines TRBV28 with TRBJ1-5; weak D call: TRBD1 (6 bases). Germline loops: CDR1 MDHEN, CDR2 SYDVKM. V shed 8 bases and J shed 3 bases, with 20 bases lying between them. The CDR3 runs to 16 residues. CDR3 region: CASLTRGRGNNQPQHF. Written as DNA, the CDR3 is TGTGCCAGCCTAACACGAGGGAGGGGGAACAATCAGCCCCAGCATTTT.

The gene calls are TRBV9 and TRBJ2-2; D is unclear. V dropped 6 bases and J dropped 3 bases, with 15 bases sitting between them. Germline CDR1 and CDR2: SGDLS and YYNGEE. The CDR3 length is 15 residues. The DNA for the CDR3 is TGTGCCAGCATGGGTCCGACTCGGGACACCGGGGAGCTGTTTTTT. This codes for CASMGPTRDTGELFF.

The chain carries TRBV7-8 and TRBJ2-7, with TRBD2 matching 9 bases. Germline assignment: CDR1 SGHVS and CDR2 FQNEAQ. The length of the CDR3 is 17 residues. Trimming cost V 5 bases and J 4 bases; bases outside gene matches: 15. CDR3 DNA: TGTGCCAGCAGCACATTGGCTGAAAGCGGGAGGAGTTACGAGCAGTACTTC. Its protein product is CASSTLAESGRSYEQYF.

V usage is TRBV3-1 (or the pseudogene TRBV3-2) and J usage is TRBJ2-7, with D uncertain. CDR1 and CDR2 (germline): LGHDT, YNNKEL (reference sequence). The V and J ends lost 1 base and 2 bases respectively, with 9 bases between them. CDR3 size: 14 residues. CDR3 protein: CASSQVGRTYEQYF. The CDR3 DNA is TGTGCCAGCAGCCAAGTTGGCAGGACCTACGAGCAGTACTTC.

The chain is built from TRBV5-4 and TRBJ1-2; 9 positions match TRBD1. This CDR3 region has 15 residues. Germline assignment: CDR1 SGHNT and CDR2 YYREEE (reference sequence). Trimming took 4 bases from V and 8 from J; bases not matched to a gene: 12. In DNA form, the CDR3 reads TGTGCCAGCAGCCTGGGGGAACAGGGGGCCCAAGGCTACACCTTC. Translating it yields CASSLGEQGAQGYTF.

The chain combines TRBV19 with TRBJ1-1; D uncertain. The CDR3 covers 13 residues. Trimming removed 6 bases at V and 4 bases at J, with 12 bases between. Germline CDR1 is LNHDA and CDR2 is SQIVND (reference sequence). In nucleotides, the CDR3 is TGTGCCAGTAGCTCGGTCGCGAGCACTGAAGCTTTCTTT. Translated, it gives CASSSVASTEAFF.

This chain joins TRBV10-3 and TRBJ2-2, with TRBD1 matching over 11 bases. Germline V gene lookup returns CDR1 ENHRY and CDR2 SYGVKD. This CDR3 spans 14 amino acids. The ends lost 8 bases at V and 7 bases at J; junction bases unmatched: 6. The CDR3 bases are TGTGCCATCGGCGGACAGGGGGCTGGCGGGGAGCTGTTTTTT. Translated: CAIGGQGAGGELFF.

V gene TRBV4-3 combines with J gene TRBJ1-2; 8 bases line up with TRBD1. Germline assignment: CDR1 LGHNA and CDR2 YSLEER. V shed 3 bases and J 5 bases; nucleotides not matched to a gene: 5. This CDR3 has 14 residues. The CDR3 DNA is TGCGCCAGCAGCCAGGACAGGGTTGGGTATGGCTACACCTTC. Its protein is CASSQDRVGYGYTF.

The chain is built from TRBV2 and TRBJ2-5; 7 positions agree with TRBD1. The J segment lost 6 bases and the V segment lost 4 bases, leaving 5 bases of the junction unmatched. Germline lookup yields CDR1 SNHLY and CDR2 FYNNEI. The CDR3 is 13 amino acids. In DNA, the CDR3 is TGTGCCAGCAGTGGACAGGGAACGAAGACCCAGTACTTC. Protein product: CASSGQGTKTQYF.

This clone has only one observation. The genes are TRBV9 and TRBJ2-1; D is perhaps TRBD2 (5 bases). The V end lost 3 bases, the J end lost 1 base, and 11 bases lay between the germline ends. This CDR3 has 15 residues. Germline assignment: CDR1 SGDLS and CDR2 YYNGEE. CDR3 in amino acids: CASSASGISYNEQFF. CDR3 sequence (DNA): TGTGCCAGCAGCGCAAGCGGAATTTCCTACAATGAGCAGTTCTTC. The full variable domain, in which reference TRBV9 and TRBJ2-1 provide the parts outside the CDR3, is DSGVTQTPKHLITATGQRVTLRCSPRSGDLSVYWYQQSLDQGLQFLIQYYNGEERAKGNILERFSAQQFPDLHSELNLSSLELGDSALYFCASSASGISYNEQFFGPGTRLTVL.

J is TRBJ2-3 and V is TRBV6-2 or TRBV6-3, with D perhaps TRBD2 (6 bases). Germline V gene data show CDR1 as MNHEY and CDR2 as SVGEGT. V lost 5 bases and J 4 bases, leaving 16 bases between the germline ends. CDR3 size: 15 residues. The CDR3 DNA follows: TGTGCCAGCAGTCACGGGACTCTCCCACCAGATACGCAGTATTTT. Its protein is CASSHGTLPPDTQYF.

CDR3 region: CASSPFDSYEQYF. As DNA, the CDR3 is TGTGCCAGCTCACCTTTCGATAGCTACGAGCAGTACTTC. The J gene is TRBJ2-7, the V gene TRBV18, with unresolved D. Trimming pared 3 bases from V and 3 bases from J, leaving 9 bases between. CDR3 length: 13 amino acids. CDR1 is KGHSH and CDR2 is LQKENI in the germline V gene.

V and J are TRBV27 and TRBJ2-2; the match to TRBD2 covers 7 bases. There are 13 residues in the CDR3. CDR1 MNHEY and CDR2 SMNVEV come from the germline V gene (reference sequence). The junction had 4 bases not matched to a gene; V was cut back by 10 bases and J by 2 bases. The CDR3 region has the DNA TGTGCCACCCGGGACTACAACACCGGGGAGCTGTTTTTT. Protein: CATRDYNTGELFF.

The chain links TRBV4-2 to TRBJ2-5, with 13 bases lining up with TRBD2. Trimming cost V 3 bases and J 6 bases; bases outside gene matches: 16. This CDR3 comprises 19 residues. Per the germline V gene, CDR1 is LGHNA and CDR2 is YNFKEQ. The CDR3 nucleotides are TGTGCCAGCAGCCAGGGGACAAACCGACTAGCGGGAGGTGTAAAGACCCAGTACTTC. Encoded protein: CASSQGTNRLAGGVKTQYF.

A single count supports this clone. The chain carries TRBV28 and TRBJ2-5; D perhaps matches TRBD2 (6 bases). The V gene lost 6 bases and the J gene lost 3 bases, with 17 bases spanning the gap. Looked up from germline, CDR1 is MDHEN and CDR2 is SYDVKM. This CDR3 comprises 15 residues. This chain's CDR3 is CASSGTGEYKETQYF. As DNA, the CDR3 is TGTGCCAGCAGCGGGACGGGGGAGTATAAAGAGACCCAGTACTTC.

The chain uses TRBV6-5 and TRBJ2-7; 7 bases map to TRBD1. Germline CDR1 reads MNHEY; CDR2 reads SVGAGI. The CDR3 runs 14 residues. With V trimmed by 4 bases and J by 2 bases, 5 bases remained unmatched. In nucleotides, the CDR3 is TGTGCCAGCAGTTCGCAAGGGGGCCCCTACGAGCAGTACTTC. Translating gives CASSSQGGPYEQYF.

The chain couples TRBV28 to TRBJ2-7; TRBD1 is a possible D gene (5 bases). V was pared by 6 bases and J by 2 bases, with 11 bases between. CDR3 size: 13 residues. CDR1 MDHEN and CDR2 SYDVKM come from the germline V gene. The CDR3 sequence is CASSLRVPYEQYF. CDR3 in DNA: TGTGCCAGCAGCCTCAGGGTTCCCTACGAGCAGTACTTC.

The chain recombines TRBV18 with TRBJ2-3, with TRBD1 identical over 9 bases. V trimming: 6 bases; J trimming: 1 base; junction bases outside the gene matches: 5. Germline CDR1 is KGHSH and CDR2 is LQKENI. The length of the CDR3 is 15 residues. The CDR3 here is CASSRGQGGTDTQYF. For the CDR3, the DNA is TGTGCCAGCTCCCGGGGACAGGGTGGCACAGATACGCAGTATTTT.

The chain combines TRBV27 with TRBJ1-6; 7 nucleotides line up with TRBD1. The CDR3 has 16 residues. The germline CDR1 and CDR2 sequences are MNHEY and SMNVEV (reference sequence). Losses at the gene ends were 0 bases for V and 9 bases for J; bases not matched to a gene: 8. The CDR3 DNA reads TGTGCCAGCAGTTTATCCGGGACAGCCCCTCTTTCACCCCTCCACTTT. Translated, it gives CASSLSGTAPLSPLHF.

The DNA of the CDR3 is TGTGCCAGCAGCTTAAACAGGGGGCTGGACAATGAGCAGTTCTTC. Amino acid sequence: CASSLNRGLDNEQFF. V is TRBV7-2 and J is TRBJ2-1; 9 bases line up with TRBD1. The CDR3 length is 15 residues. V was pared by 2 bases and J by 5 bases, with 4 bases of the junction left unmatched. Germline CDR1 and CDR2: SGHTA and FQGNSA.

The J gene is TRBJ2-7, the V gene TRBV7-9, with 13 nucleotides matching TRBD2. Germline values: CDR1 SEHNR, CDR2 FQNEAQ (reference sequence). V was clipped by 5 bases and J by 2 bases; unmatched bases: 3. The CDR3 has 15 residues. The CDR3 DNA sequence: TGTGCCAGCAGCCATGGGACTAGCGGGGCCTACGAGCAGTACTTC. It yields the protein CASSHGTSGAYEQYF.